The 28 T cell receptor beta chains in this list originate from one sample, sequenced in a study of STAT5B mutations in CD4+ large granular lymphocyte leukemia. Clones were read by immunoSEQ multiplex PCR, and TCRdb kept only the in-frame ones, dropping some. The data contain fewer than 40,000 clones, roughly two thirds of them singletons. Specimen: CD4+ T cells from blood buffy coats. Receptor source: a human donor in good health.

This clone occurred a few times. V gene TRBV6-4 combines with J gene TRBJ2-1, with 11 bases lining up with TRBD2. The CDR3 has 14 residues. Germline V CDR1 and CDR2: MRHNA, SNTAGT. V gave up 5 bases and J gave up 10 bases; unmatched junction bases: 7. The DNA of the CDR3 is TGTGCCAGCAGTTTACTAGCGGGGGTAGGGGAGCAGTTCTTC. Translated, it gives CASSLLAGVGEQFF.

This clone was seen only a few times. The V gene is TRBV5-4, the J gene TRBJ1-2; tentatively, D is TRBD1 (5 bases). The germline V gene encodes CDR1 SGHNT and CDR2 YYREEE (reference sequence). Between the trimmed V and J ends, which lost 5 bases and 3 bases, there was a span of 20 bases. The CDR3 runs to 16 residues. As DNA, the CDR3 is TGTGCCAGCAGTTCCCATACCAGGGAGAGGGACTATGGCTACACCTTC. This sequence encodes CASSSHTRERDYGYTF.

The chain employs TRBV28 and TRBJ1-5, with D possibly TRBD1 on 6 matching bases. Germline V gene lookup returns CDR1 MDHEN and CDR2 SYDVKM. V dropped 2 bases and J dropped 2 bases, with 10 bases sitting between them. CDR3 length: 15 residues. CDR3 residues: CASSLEGEGNQPQHF. The CDR3 nucleotides read TGTGCCAGCAGTTTAGAGGGGGAGGGCAATCAGCCCCAGCATTTT. Based on the CDR3 plus reference TRBV28 and TRBJ1-5, the full variable domain is DVKVTQSSRYLVKRTGEKVFLECVQDMDHENMFWYRQDPGLGLRLIYFSYDVKMKEKGDIPEGYSVSREKKERFSLILESASTNQTSMYLCASSLEGEGNQPQHFGDGTRLSIL.

The rearrangement joins TRBV5-1 to TRBJ2-3; 7 bases fit TRBD2. V lost 1 base, J lost 1 base, and 6 bases stayed unmatched. The CDR3 sequence is 16 residues long. The germline V gene has CDR1 SGHRS and CDR2 YFSETQ. The DNA of the CDR3 is TGCGCCAGCAGCTTGAGTAGCGGGCCACGCACAGATACGCAGTATTTT. It encodes CASSLSSGPRTDTQYF.

The V and J genes are TRBV19 and TRBJ1-5; a possible D gene is TRBD1 (5 bases). V was clipped by 1 base and J by 6 bases, with 10 bases between them. The CDR3 loop spans 14 amino acids. CDR1 LNHDA and CDR2 SQIVND come from the germline V gene (reference sequence). The DNA for the CDR3 is TGTGCCAGTAGTATAGTCTGGGGGAGTCAGCCCCAGCATTTT. It encodes CASSIVWGSQPQHF.

The chain carries TRBV7-9 and TRBJ2-1; TRBD1 or TRBD2 may be the D gene (5 bases each). Germline V CDR1 and CDR2: SEHNR, FQNEAQ (reference sequence). The V end lost 3 bases, the J end lost 9 bases, and 12 bases lay between the germline ends. The CDR3 sequence is 13 residues long. The CDR3 loop is CASSFQLGTEQFF. The CDR3 DNA follows: TGTGCCAGCAGCTTTCAACTAGGGACTGAGCAGTTCTTC.

V usage is TRBV28 and J usage is TRBJ1-4; 11 bases match TRBD1. After removal of 2 bases from V and 4 bases from J, the junction contained 6 bases not matched to a gene. This CDR3 is built from 17 residues. Germline-derived CDR1 and CDR2 are MDHEN and SYDVKM. The CDR3, as DNA: TGTGCCAGCAGTTTACCCGGACAGGGGGCTAGTAATGAAAAACTGTTTTTT. Translating it yields CASSLPGQGASNEKLFF.

V and J are TRBV18 and TRBJ2-3; D unclear. Germline CDR1 reads KGHSH; CDR2 reads LQKENI. V was shortened by 5 bases and J by 1 base, with 13 bases between the two germline ends. CDR3 length: 15 amino acids. CDR3 amino acids: CASSSGFAGTDTQYF. The CDR3 nucleotides read TGTGCCAGCTCATCTGGTTTCGCGGGCACAGATACGCAGTATTTT.

This clone was detected only a few times. This same CDR3 is encoded by further DNA sequences in the sample. The chain has TRBV27 and TRBJ2-7; TRBD1 might be the D (5 bases). The length of the CDR3 is 13 residues. V lost 2 bases and J lost 0, with 5 bases in between. Germline V gives CDR1 MNHEY, CDR2 SMNVEV (reference sequence). CDR3 sequence (DNA): TGTGCCAGCAGTTTAAGGGGCTCCTACGAGCAGTACTTC. This encodes CASSLRGSYEQYF.

The gene calls are TRBV9 and TRBJ2-4, with 8 bases identical to TRBD1. V lost 4 bases, J lost 10 bases, and 10 bases stayed unmatched. The length of the CDR3 is 14 residues. CDR1 is SGDLS and CDR2 is YYNGEE in the germline V gene. This chain's CDR3 is CASSPQGQAPIQYF. The CDR3 region has the DNA TGTGCCAGCAGCCCACAGGGACAGGCCCCAATTCAGTACTTC.

The chain uses TRBV7-3 and TRBJ2-1; 12 bases fit TRBD2. CDR1 is SGHTA, CDR2 FQGTGA, per germline. The CDR3 is 16 residues long. Unmatched junction bases numbered 3, after V lost 5 bases and J lost 1 base. CDR3: CASSRTSGVSYNEQFF. For the CDR3, the DNA is TGTGCCAGCAGCAGGACTAGCGGGGTTTCCTACAATGAGCAGTTCTTC.

The chain recombines TRBV2 with TRBJ1-5; D might be TRBD1 (5 bases). CDR1 SNHLY and CDR2 FYNNEI come from the germline V gene. This CDR3 spans 14 amino acids. The V end was cut by 4 bases, the J end by 6 bases, with 13 bases between. The CDR3 DNA sequence: TGTGCCAGCAGTGGGGACTTCGGAGGTCAGCCCCAGCATTTT. This translates into CASSGDFGGQPQHF.

The CDR3 DNA reads as TGTGCCAGCAGCTTACTAGCAATGACCTCCTACGAGCAGTACTTC. Translated, it gives CASSLLAMTSYEQYF. V and J are TRBV7-2 and TRBJ2-7, with D maybe TRBD2 (5 bases). The length of the CDR3 is 15 residues. Trimming shortened V by 2 bases and J by 0 bases, and 11 bases separated the two germline ends. Germline CDR1 SGHTA, CDR2 FQGNSA.

The chain has TRBV7-6 and TRBJ2-7, with 7 bases aligning to TRBD2. V dropped 5 bases and J dropped 0; count of bases not matched to a gene: 4. Germline V gives CDR1 SGHVS, CDR2 FNYEAQ. The CDR3 totals 14 residues. This CDR3 is CASSAGLPSYEQYF. CDR3 nucleotide sequence: TGTGCCAGCAGCGCGGGACTACCCTCCTACGAGCAGTACTTC.

V and J are TRBV6-1 and TRBJ2-7; D gene uncertain. V shed 7 bases and J shed 1 base, with 11 bases lying between them. The germline CDR1 and CDR2 sequences are MNHNS and SASEGT. This CDR3 is built from 13 residues. The CDR3 DNA follows: TGTGCCAGCAACGACCCCGGGTCCTACGAGCAGTACTTC. Protein: CASNDPGSYEQYF.

This chain links TRBV7-3 with TRBJ2-2; no clear D. The CDR3 spans 14 residues. V lost 4 bases, J lost 5 bases, and 11 bases lay in between. Looked up from germline, CDR1 is SGHTA and CDR2 is FQGTGA. The CDR3 nucleotides read TGTGCCAGCAGCTCCACTGCGACTACCGGGGAGCTGTTTTTT. Its protein is CASSSTATTGELFF.

The chain employs TRBV5-6 and TRBJ1-4; 7 bases match TRBD1. CDR3 length: 17 residues. Per the germline V gene, CDR1 is SGHDT and CDR2 is YYEEEE. V trimming: 4 bases; J trimming: 0 bases; junction bases outside the gene matches: 9. CDR3 residues: CASSPRDRAATNEKLFF. CDR3 bases: TGTGCCAGCAGCCCTCGAGACAGGGCTGCAACTAATGAAAAACTGTTTTTT.

V is TRBV18 and J is TRBJ2-3, with 7 positions matching TRBD1. CDR1 KGHSH and CDR2 LQKENI come from the germline V gene. The CDR3 has 18 amino acids. V was pared by 0 bases and J by 3 bases, with 12 bases of the junction left unmatched. The CDR3 DNA sequence: TGTGCCAGCTCACCACCCCCTGGAGGAAGGGGGCTAACAGATACGCAGTATTTT. This encodes CASSPPPGGRGLTDTQYF.

The rearrangement joins TRBV5-1 to TRBJ2-5, with D maybe TRBD1 (5 bases). This CDR3 has 13 residues. From germline, CDR1 is SGHRS and CDR2 YFSETQ. V was shortened by 1 base and J by 3 bases, with 7 bases between the two germline ends. The CDR3 coding sequence is TGCGCCAGCAGCTTGTTAGGGGAAGAGACCCAGTACTTC. Translated, it gives CASSLLGEETQYF.

The rearrangement joins TRBV28 to TRBJ1-6; the D is unclear. Germline V CDR1 and CDR2: MDHEN, SYDVKM. Between the trimmed V and J ends, which lost 5 bases and 0 bases, there was a span of 11 bases. The CDR3 is 16 amino acids. The CDR3 DNA follows: TGTGCCAGCAGTCCTACCAGCTTCTCCTATAATTCACCCCTCCACTTT. It encodes CASSPTSFSYNSPLHF.

The chain employs TRBV7-3 and TRBJ2-1; TRBD2 agrees at 8 bases. This CDR3 contains 17 residues. The junction had 10 bases not matched to a gene; V was cut back by 6 bases and J by 0 bases. The germline V gene has CDR1 SGHTA and CDR2 FQGTGA. The CDR3 loop is CASRSTGGGSSYNEQFF. Written as DNA, the CDR3 is TGTGCCAGCAGGTCCACGGGGGGGGGCAGCTCCTACAATGAGCAGTTCTTC. Drawing the rest from reference TRBV7-3 and TRBJ2-1, the complete variable domain is GAGVSQTPSNKVTEKGKYVELRCDPISGHTALYWYRQSLGQGPEFLIYFQGTGAADDSGLPNDRFFAVRPEGSVSTLKIQRTERGDSAVYLCASRSTGGGSSYNEQFFGPGTRLTVL.

V usage is TRBV5-6 and J usage is TRBJ1-2; D is ambiguous. CDR1 is SGHDT and CDR2 is YYEEEE in the germline V gene. Trimming cost V 3 bases and J 4 bases, with 16 bases left between them. The CDR3 has 15 residues. CDR3 region: CASSSRDSSGYGYTF. The CDR3 bases are TGTGCCAGCAGCTCAAGAGATAGTAGTGGCTATGGCTACACCTTC.

CDR3 DNA: TGTGCCAGCAGCTCAGGGAGGGAAAACATTCAGTACTTC. This gives the protein CASSSGRENIQYF. The chain combines TRBV7-2 with TRBJ2-4, with TRBD2 matching 7 bases. The CDR3 length is 13 residues. Germline CDR1 and CDR2: SGHTA and FQGNSA. V was pared by 4 bases and J by 5 bases, with 2 bases of the junction left unmatched.

In the case of this clone: One junction end does not reproduce the germline sequence, and a read error may be involved. V and J are TRBV11-2 and TRBJ1-2; 11 positions agree with TRBD1. Germline lookup yields CDR1 SGHAT and CDR2 FQNNGV. The CDR3 is made up of 12 amino acids. CDR3 DNA sequence: TGTGCCAGCAGCTTATGGACAGGGGGCTGCACCTTC. Translating gives CASSLWTGGCTF. Filled out from reference TRBV11-2 and TRBJ1-2, the complete variable domain reads EAGVAQSPRYKIIEKRQSVAFWCNPISGHATLYWYQQILGQGPKLLIQFQNNGVVDDSQLPKDRFSAERLKGVDSTLKIQPAKLEDSAVYLCASSLWTGGCTFGSGTRLTVV.

This clone was observed a handful of times. The chain carries TRBV14 and TRBJ2-7; D is undetermined. Germline V gene data show CDR1 as SGHDN and CDR2 as FVKESK. Trimming cost V 7 bases and J 2 bases, with 12 bases left between them. The CDR3 length is 13 residues. CDR3 nucleotide sequence: TGTGCCAGCACCATGTCTGGGGCCTACGAGCAGTACTTC. Translating it yields CASTMSGAYEQYF.

This clone turned up a few times. V gene TRBV28 combines with J gene TRBJ1-6; D gene uncertain. Germline loops: CDR1 MDHEN, CDR2 SYDVKM. The CDR3 has 14 amino acids. V gave up 3 bases and J gave up 10 bases, with 13 bases separating them. The CDR3 spells CASSFPSGPSPLHF. CDR3 nucleotide sequence: TGTGCCAGCAGTTTTCCATCGGGCCCCTCACCCCTCCACTTT. The variable domain in full, completed from reference TRBV28 and TRBJ1-6, reads DVKVTQSSRYLVKRTGEKVFLECVQDMDHENMFWYRQDPGLGLRLIYFSYDVKMKEKGDIPEGYSVSREKKERFSLILESASTNQTSMYLCASSFPSGPSPLHFGNGTRLTVT.

The rearrangement uses TRBV6-6 and TRBJ1-5; 11 bases are shared with TRBD1. Germline V gene lookup returns CDR1 MNHNY and CDR2 SVGAGI (reference sequence). V lost 6 bases and J lost 5; bases outside the gene matches: 0. The CDR3 has 13 amino acids. DNA for the CDR3: TGTGCCAGCAGGGGACAGGGGGATCAGCCCCAGCATTTT. This sequence encodes CASRGQGDQPQHF.

This clone was recorded a few times. This chain uses TRBV5-1 with TRBJ2-7, with no clear D. V was trimmed by 1 base and J by 3 bases, leaving 14 bases between them. This CDR3 comprises 15 residues. CDR1 and CDR2 from the germline V gene are SGHRS and YFSETQ. The CDR3 DNA sequence: TGCGCCAGCAGCTTGACGGCGCTCTACGGCTACGAGCAGTACTTC. Encoded protein: CASSLTALYGYEQYF.